The sequence of this TCR beta chain was determined in a study of T cells in Graves' hyperthyroidism and ophthalmopathy. Study-level points and caveats: By a 13 V-J model, ophthalmopathy was set apart from stable hyperthyroidism.

This clonotype has a count of ten or more. As yet, its antigen is unknown. Exclusion of patients followed from uncontrolled infection, other autoimmune disease, pregnancy or lactation. PBMCs were collected from a roughly 9.7 ml volume of fresh peripheral blood. The junction had 7 bases not matched to a gene; V was cut back by 3 bases and J by 2 bases. The CDR3 runs 14 residues. Germline V CDR1 and CDR2: DFQATT, SNEGSKA (reference sequence). From RNA transcripts, TCR beta CDR3 regions were amplified. With the HTBI primer set, the TCR CDR3 went through a first round of RT-PCR. TCRdb fed the multiplex PCR reads into MiXCR, producing one record per CDR3 protein. The profile shows approximately 300,000 distinct CDR3 sequences, about 18% of them singletons.

This rearrangement joins TRBV20-1 to TRBJ2-7, with 7 bases fitting TRBD1. The sequenced sample was blood. The source is a woman aged 60 to 75 with Graves' ophthalmopathy. The CDR3 coding sequence is TGCAGTGCTAGCTCCGGGACAGTCCCCTACGAGCAGTACTTC. Its protein is CSASSGTVPYEQYF.